This T cell receptor (beta chain) was captured in a study of shared clonotypes between healthy human individuals. Trimming removed 1 base from V and 4 bases from J; junction bases left unmatched: 3. CDR3 length: 14 amino acids. Germline-derived CDR1 and CDR2 are SGHAT and FQNNGV. General study results and limits: The donor pool, a small one, limited the genetic and exposure-history diversity represented. Incompleteness in sorted-subset sequencing, despite large depth, was shown by rarefaction. The study found lower generation probabilities in non-shared clonotypes than in those shared by all four donors. It was observed that 5% to 6.5% of naive CD4 clonotypes were shared across a handful of donors.

Here immunoSEQ multiplex PCR was the method, and the copy in TCRdb shows in-frame clones only, minus some. The table shows about 2.4 million clones, with approximately 93% occurring only once. Regarding this clone: Its matching antigen is unknown. At the DNA level, this CDR3 is encoded by other sequences in the same sample as well.

Sequences were obtained from naive CD4+ T cells from PBMCs. The subset: CD45RA+ positively selected. The V and J genes are TRBV11-2 and TRBJ2-7; 8 nucleotides match TRBD1. The TCR sequence derives from a man aged 18-30 years in good health. Some clones in this sample may be carry-over from other donors' samples. In nucleotides, the CDR3 is TGTGCCAGCAGCTTAGGGACAGGGTTGTACGAGCAGTACTTC. It is translated as CASSLGTGLYEQYF.